The 10 T cell receptor beta chains below come from one sample, sequenced in a study of CD8+ T cells in alopecia areata. RNA, once extracted, was reverse transcribed into cDNA for use as the sequencing template. Libraries were prepared by immunoSEQ multiplex PCR; TCRdb keeps only in-frame clonotypes and omits some of them. The data contain some 150,000 clones, 65% to 75% of them singletons. The sequencing here drew on CD8+ T cells sorted from blood, taken at week 0. The receptor set was obtained from a human donor with alopecia areata.

The chain is built from TRBV19 and TRBJ2-1, with D possibly TRBD1 on 6 matching bases. Germline loops: CDR1 LNHDA, CDR2 SQIVND (reference sequence). This CDR3 region has 15 residues. Trimming cost V 5 bases and J 2 bases, with 13 bases left between them. CDR3 amino acids: CASSDRQDPYNEQFF. CDR3 bases: TGTGCCAGTAGTGATCGACAGGATCCCTACAATGAGCAGTTCTTC.

This clone was observed a single time. The V and J genes are TRBV5-1 and TRBJ2-5, with D hard to call. The V and J ends lost 4 bases and 2 bases respectively, with 3 bases between them. CDR1 SGHRS and CDR2 YFSETQ come from the germline V gene. The CDR3 totals 11 residues. CDR3 sequence (DNA): TGCGCCAGCAGCACACAAGAGACCCAGTACTTC. Residues: CASSTQETQYF.

The rearrangement links TRBV4-1 to TRBJ1-2; TRBD1 might be the D (6 bases). Germline V lookup: CDR1 MGHRA, CDR2 YSYEKL. The CDR3 extends over 16 amino acids. Trimming took off 0 bases at V and 7 bases at J, with 18 bases between the two ends. CDR3 nucleotide sequence: TGCGCCAGCAGCCAAGATGAGTACAGGGAGGGACGTGGCTACACCTTC. This translates into CASSQDEYREGRGYTF.

The chain couples TRBV5-6 to TRBJ1-5, with unresolved D. CDR1 is SGHDT, CDR2 YYEEEE, per germline. V gave up 5 bases and J gave up 1 base, with 16 bases separating them. The CDR3 runs to 16 residues. In DNA, the CDR3 is TGTGCCAGCAGTCTGACGGCAGGAGACAGCAATCAGCCCCAGCATTTT. Translating it yields CASSLTAGDSNQPQHF.

The chain is built from TRBV29-1 and TRBJ1-2, with a weak D call TRBD1 (5 bases). The germline V gene has CDR1 SQVTM and CDR2 ANQGSEA. The CDR3 spans 11 residues. V shed 5 bases and J shed 6 bases, with 10 bases lying between them. Written as DNA, the CDR3 is TGCAGCGTTCGGGGGGAAGATGGCTACACCTTC. Encoded protein: CSVRGEDGYTF.

This rearrangement joins TRBV15 to TRBJ1-5, with no clear D. The germline V gene encodes CDR1 LNHNV and CDR2 YYDKDF (reference sequence). Trimming pared 1 base from V and 3 bases from J, leaving 7 bases between. This CDR3 has 14 residues. CDR3 nucleotides: TGTGCCACCAGCAGAGGACGGAACAATCAGCCCCAGCATTTT. It yields the protein CATSRGRNNQPQHF.

This clone was counted between two and nine times. The V gene is TRBV5-1, the J gene TRBJ1-1, with TRBD1 as a possible D gene (5 bases). Deletions cut 5 bases from V and 10 bases from J, with 12 bases between. From germline, CDR1 is SGHRS and CDR2 YFSETQ. This CDR3 is built from 11 residues. DNA for the CDR3: TGCGCCAGCAGAAAGGACACTCGAGCTTTCTTT. This gives the protein CASRKDTRAFF.

This clone was counted only a few times. This chain uses TRBV2 with TRBJ1-1, with D maybe TRBD1 (6 bases). This CDR3 spans 15 amino acids. V was clipped by 6 bases and J by 0 bases, with 14 bases between them. In germline, CDR1 is SNHLY, CDR2 FYNNEI. This CDR3 is CASSGQRNLNTEAFF. The DNA of the CDR3 is TGTGCCAGCAGCGGACAGCGGAATCTGAACACTGAAGCTTTCTTT.

The V and J genes are TRBV5-6 and TRBJ1-2; D unclear. Germline loops: CDR1 SGHDT, CDR2 YYEEEE. V lost 3 bases, J lost 8 bases, and 11 bases lay in between. The CDR3 runs 12 residues. The CDR3 sequence is CASSSGTQGYTF. The CDR3 DNA is TGTGCCAGCAGCTCGGGAACCCAAGGCTACACCTTC.

This clone came up a few times. The CDR3 nucleotides read TGTGCCACCTCTACGGAGACAGGGGGCTACGAGCAGTACTTC. Translating gives CATSTETGGYEQYF. The chain employs TRBV16 and TRBJ2-7; 9 bases are shared with TRBD1. This CDR3 contains 14 residues. Germline V gives CDR1 KGHSY, CDR2 FQNENV. Trimming at V came to 10 bases and at J to 3 bases, leaving 10 bases not matched to a gene.